The 26 T cell receptor beta chains presented below share a single source sample, sequenced in a study of vaccination and CD4 T cells after COVID-19. No antigen has been identified for these receptors. Oncomine TCR Beta short-read sequencing was applied to DNA from cultured CD4+ T cells. From the PCR reads, TCRdb called clonotypes with MiXCR, one entry per CDR3 protein. This table has about 17,000 distinct CDR3 sequences, almost 40% appearing once. Described treatment: approximately 9-day PBMC culture with coronavirus spike peptide pools or control peptides (ViraFEST assay). Sequencing was performed on CD4+ T cells from blood, cultured in vitro. The receptors come from a human donor who had recovered from COVID-19.

The rearrangement links TRBV7-2 to TRBJ1-5; 7 nucleotides align to TRBD1. Germline-derived CDR1 and CDR2 are SGHTA and FQGNSA. The CDR3 consists of 14 residues. Trimming at V came to 4 bases and at J to 5 bases, leaving 5 bases not matched to a gene. In nucleotides, the CDR3 is TGTGCCAGCAGCTCGACAGGGTTCTATCAGCCCCAGCATTTT. Protein product: CASSSTGFYQPQHF.

V is TRBV7-8 and J is TRBJ2-2, with TRBD1 identical over 8 bases. With 8 bases clipped from V and 4 bases from J, the junction kept 12 bases outside the gene matches. The CDR3 contains 16 residues. Per the germline V gene, CDR1 is SGHVS and CDR2 is FQNEAQ. The CDR3 region has the DNA TGTGCCAGCCGAAGGGGAAACGACAGGGGCACCGGGGAGCTGTTTTTT. Amino acid sequence: CASRRGNDRGTGELFF.

This clonotype was observed a few times. The chain links TRBV6-2 or TRBV6-3 to TRBJ1-5; TRBD1 is a possible D gene (6 bases). Germline V gives CDR1 MNHEY, CDR2 SVGEGT. This CDR3 contains 15 residues. V gave up 8 bases and J gave up 5 bases, with 19 bases separating them. The CDR3 DNA reads TGTGCCAGCGGGGACCCGGGACAAGGACATCAGCCCCAGCATTTT. This translates into CASGDPGQGHQPQHF.

This clonotype was detected only a few times. The chain combines TRBV7-2 with TRBJ1-2; 7 bases are shared with TRBD1. The V segment lost 6 bases and the J segment 4 bases; nucleotides outside the gene matches: 8. In germline, CDR1 is SGHTA, CDR2 FQGNSA. This CDR3 region has 14 residues. The CDR3 reads CASSRDREGYGYTF. In DNA form, the CDR3 reads TGTGCCAGCAGTCGTGACAGGGAGGGCTATGGCTACACCTTC.

This chain uses TRBV5-1 with TRBJ1-1; 8 bases line up with TRBD1. Germline trimming cut 0 bases from V and 5 bases from J; bases unmatched to any gene: 0. CDR3 length: 13 residues. Germline V CDR1 and CDR2: SGHRS, YFSETQ. CDR3 in DNA: TGCGCCAGCAGCTTGGGGGACAGGACTGAAGCTTTCTTT. Residues: CASSLGDRTEAFF.

The CDR3 loop is CASGDSNTDTQYF. Here the CDR3 DNA reads TGTGCCAGCGGGGACAGCAACACAGATACGCAGTATTTT. The chain couples TRBV7-9 to TRBJ2-3; 7 bases are a match to TRBD1. This CDR3 region has 13 residues. Germline-derived CDR1 and CDR2 are SEHNR and FQNEAQ (reference sequence). V was clipped by 8 bases and J by 2 bases; unmatched bases: 4.

The rearrangement joins TRBV20-1 to TRBJ1-4, with TRBD1 matching 9 bases. Germline V gene lookup returns CDR1 DFQATT and CDR2 SNEGSKA (reference sequence). V dropped 4 bases and J dropped 8; count of bases not matched to a gene: 5. CDR3 length: 13 amino acids. DNA of the CDR3: TGCAGTGCTATGGACAGGGGTGACGAAAAACTGTTTTTT. The encoded protein is CSAMDRGDEKLFF.

V usage is TRBV29-1 and J usage is TRBJ2-1; a weak D match, TRBD2 (6 bases). The CDR3 totals 15 residues. Germline CDR1 SQVTM, CDR2 ANQGSEA. V lost 7 bases to trimming and J lost 1 base, with 17 bases between them. CDR3 region: CSGIAAERSYNEQFF. The CDR3 DNA sequence: TGCAGCGGAATAGCGGCGGAGAGATCCTACAATGAGCAGTTCTTC.

The chain couples TRBV27 to TRBJ2-3; the match to TRBD2 covers 9 bases. Germline assignment: CDR1 MNHEY and CDR2 SMNVEV (reference sequence). This CDR3 has 19 residues. V lost 2 bases to trimming and J lost 0 bases; unmatched junction nucleotides: 12. This CDR3 reads CASSLAGASGTPSTDTQYF. The CDR3 bases are TGTGCCAGCAGTTTAGCCGGGGCTAGCGGGACACCAAGCACAGATACGCAGTATTTT.

The J gene is TRBJ2-1, the V gene TRBV7-9; D is uncertain. CDR1 SEHNR and CDR2 FQNEAQ come from the germline V gene (reference sequence). The length of the CDR3 is 14 residues. Trimming shortened V by 5 bases and J by 0 bases, and 8 bases separated the two germline ends. The CDR3 spells CASSPWSSYNEQFF. CDR3 in DNA: TGTGCCAGCAGCCCCTGGAGCTCCTACAATGAGCAGTTCTTC.

This chain links TRBV28 with TRBJ2-5; no firm D call. Germline-derived CDR1 and CDR2 are MDHEN and SYDVKM. The CDR3 runs to 18 residues. Trimming removed 5 bases from V and 1 base from J, with 23 bases in between. The CDR3 is CASSPRRKKGFRQETQYF. CDR3 bases: TGTGCCAGCAGTCCCCGGCGAAAGAAGGGATTCCGCCAAGAGACCCAGTACTTC. Full variable domain (rest looked up from reference TRBV28 and TRBJ2-5): DVKVTQSSRYLVKRTGEKVFLECVQDMDHENMFWYRQDPGLGLRLIYFSYDVKMKEKGDIPEGYSVSREKKERFSLILESASTNQTSMYLCASSPRRKKGFRQETQYFGPGTRLLVL.

The chain recombines TRBV10-3 with TRBJ2-7; D is unclear. CDR3 size: 13 residues. With 0 bases removed from V and 2 bases from J, the gap between germline ends came to 5 bases. Germline V gives CDR1 ENHRY, CDR2 SYGVKD. In DNA, the CDR3 is TGTGCCATCAGTGAGTCTATGGCCTACGAGCAGTACTTC. Translated, it gives CAISESMAYEQYF.

CDR3 coding DNA: TGTGCCAGCATACCGAACTCTGGAAACACCATATATTTT. It specifies CASIPNSGNTIYF. J is TRBJ1-3 and V is TRBV27; D remains ambiguous. V was pared by 7 bases and J by 0 bases, with 7 bases between. Germline V lookup: CDR1 MNHEY, CDR2 SMNVEV (reference sequence). This CDR3 is 13 amino acids long.

This clonotype was recorded a few times. V gene TRBV7-8 combines with J gene TRBJ2-5; D not certain. Trimming removed 4 bases from V and 2 bases from J, with 8 bases in between. The germline V gene encodes CDR1 SGHVS and CDR2 FQNEAQ. The CDR3 extends over 13 amino acids. DNA of the CDR3: TGTGCCAGCAGCTCCGGCAGACAAGAGACCCAGTACTTC. Its protein product is CASSSGRQETQYF.

The V call is TRBV20-1, the J call TRBJ1-1; D possibly corresponds to TRBD1 (5 bases). From germline, CDR1 is DFQATT and CDR2 SNEGSKA (reference sequence). The CDR3 loop spans 15 amino acids. Trimming pared 5 bases from V and 2 bases from J, leaving 18 bases between. The CDR3 DNA sequence: TGCAGTGCTCCTCACCCTGGGACGGGTAACACTGAAGCTTTCTTT. Its translation: CSAPHPGTGNTEAFF.

This chain joins TRBV6-1 and TRBJ2-3, with D perhaps matching TRBD2 (5 bases). Trimming stripped 2 bases from V and 13 bases from J, with 16 bases between. Germline V CDR1 and CDR2: MNHNS, SASEGT. CDR3 size: 13 residues. CDR3 nucleotides: TGTGCCAGCAGTGAACCCCTAGCCAGGAAGGAGTATTTT. It yields the protein CASSEPLARKEYF.

This chain joins TRBV3-1 and TRBJ2-5, with unresolved D. The CDR3 length is 13 residues. Germline CDR1 is LGHDT and CDR2 is YNNKEL (reference sequence). V dropped 1 base and J dropped 9 bases, with 12 bases sitting between them. CDR3 sequence (DNA): TGTGCCAGCAGCCAAGGATTAGGTAGCCCCCAGTACTTC. Its protein product is CASSQGLGSPQYF.

In this sample, this clonotype turned up a few times. The rearrangement joins TRBV20-1 to TRBJ2-3; TRBD2 aligns across 13 bases. The length of the CDR3 is 13 residues. Trimming at V came to 6 bases and at J to 6 bases, leaving 3 bases not matched to a gene. The germline V gene has CDR1 DFQATT and CDR2 SNEGSKA (reference sequence). The CDR3 protein is CSARTSGSDTQYF. The DNA of the CDR3 is TGCAGTGCCCGGACTAGCGGGAGTGATACGCAGTATTTT.

This clonotype was recorded a few times. V is TRBV6-5 and J is TRBJ2-5, with TRBD1 matching over 8 bases. Germline lookup yields CDR1 MNHEY and CDR2 SVGAGI. This CDR3 is 17 amino acids long. V lost 4 bases to trimming and J lost 2 bases; unmatched junction nucleotides: 12. The DNA of the CDR3 is TGTGCCAGCAGTTCAGGACAGGGCCGAGAACGACAAGAGACCCAGTACTTC. It encodes CASSSGQGRERQETQYF.

This chain connects TRBV19 to TRBJ2-2; weak D call: TRBD2 (6 bases). V lost 3 bases, J lost 5 bases, and 10 bases lay in between. In germline, CDR1 is LNHDA, CDR2 SQIVND (reference sequence). The length of the CDR3 is 14 residues. The CDR3 here is CASSIVRGTGELFF. In DNA, the CDR3 is TGTGCCAGTAGTATTGTCCGGGGGACCGGGGAGCTGTTTTTT.

The chain is built from TRBV20-1 and TRBJ1-3; possible D gene TRBD1, 5 bases. Trimming stripped 3 bases from V and 2 bases from J, with 8 bases between. The CDR3 consists of 13 residues. Germline V gives CDR1 DFQATT, CDR2 SNEGSKA (reference sequence). The CDR3 is CSARGVAGNTIYF. CDR3 nucleotides: TGCAGTGCTAGGGGGGTAGCTGGAAACACCATATATTTT.

This clonotype was counted between two and nine times. The V and J genes are TRBV24-1 and TRBJ1-5; TRBD1 matches at 9 bases. This CDR3 comprises 15 residues. The germline gives CDR1 KGHDR, CDR2 SFDVKD. J lost 6 bases, V lost 5 bases, and 7 bases had no gene match. The DNA of the CDR3 is TGTGCCACCAGTGCCCAGGGACAGGGAGGTCAGCCCCAGCATTTT. Translated: CATSAQGQGGQPQHF.

The chain recombines TRBV20-1 with TRBJ2-1; 7 bases line up with TRBD2. The germline V gene has CDR1 DFQATT and CDR2 SNEGSKA (reference sequence). The CDR3 loop spans 16 amino acids. Unmatched junction bases numbered 10, after V lost 5 bases and J lost 0 bases. CDR3 nucleotide sequence: TGCAGTGCTCGGACCCGATTAGCGGGCTCCTACAATGAGCAGTTCTTC. Its translation is CSARTRLAGSYNEQFF.

This chain connects TRBV6-1 to TRBJ2-3, with D unresolved. Germline-derived CDR1 and CDR2 are MNHNS and SASEGT. The germline V and J ends were trimmed by 2 bases and 2 bases, with 5 bases remaining between them. The CDR3 has 13 residues. In nucleotides, the CDR3 is TGTGCCAGCAGTGAATCGTACACAGATACGCAGTATTTT. Its protein is CASSESYTDTQYF.

The gene calls are TRBV6-1 and TRBJ2-3, with 7 bases that match TRBD2. Trimming cost V 3 bases and J 1 base; bases outside gene matches: 7. CDR1 is MNHNS, CDR2 SASEGT, per germline. This CDR3 spans 16 amino acids. CDR3 loop: CASSESLADGTDTQYF. The CDR3 coding sequence is TGTGCCAGCAGTGAGTCCCTAGCGGACGGCACAGATACGCAGTATTTT.

The rearrangement links TRBV6-1 to TRBJ1-5, with a weak D call TRBD1 (6 bases). The CDR3 extends over 12 amino acids. CDR1 is MNHNS and CDR2 is SASEGT in the germline V gene. The ends were cut back, 6 bases at V and 7 bases at J, with 10 bases in the middle. The CDR3 DNA sequence: TGTGCCAGCAGGACAGGTTACCAGCCCCAGCATTTT. It yields the protein CASRTGYQPQHF.